A single T cell receptor (beta chain) is shown here with its context. This sample was included in a study of blood T cell repertoires in COVID-19. Trimming left V 4 bases short and J 9 bases short, with 19 bases between. The CDR3 loop spans 15 amino acids. Germline CDR1 is MNHEY and CDR2 is SMNVEV (reference sequence). Assay: immunoSEQ multiplex PCR; the TCRdb copy retains only in-frame clones and omits some. Altogether roughly 120,000 clones are present, around nine tenths being singletons, with the ten largest covering approximately 3.5%. Specimen: peripheral blood. V and J are TRBV27 and TRBJ1-5, with a tentative D call TRBD1 (5 bases). The sequence derives from a man aged 50-60 years with active COVID-19. This CDR3 reads CASSSQGSGNPPQHF. For the CDR3, the DNA is TGTGCCAGCAGTTCCCAAGGATCAGGGAACCCGCCCCAGCATTTT.